This TCR beta chain originates from a study of cytomegalovirus exposure and HLA in healthy donors. Background on the study: Per a later analysis, the 666 first-cohort and some 110 validation repertoires shared one platform.

Some clones are missing from TCRdb's copy, which holds only in-frame ones; the method was immunoSEQ multiplex PCR. Of fewer than 200,000 clones listed, about 86% are singletons. The donors formed part of the approximately 110-subject validation cohort, distinct from the roughly 660-subject first cohort. This clone occurred a few times. Its antigen is currently unknown. Study-wide findings and caveats: High specificity and sensitivity for cytomegalovirus status were reported for the classifier. Researchers counted around 180 TCR beta chains as cytomegalovirus-associated.

CDR3 length equals 15 residues. CDR1 and CDR2 (germline): MNHEY, SVGAGI. Deletions cut 7 bases from V and 5 bases from J, with 19 bases between. The chain uses TRBV6-5 and TRBJ2-3; D may be TRBD2 (8 bases). The sequencing sample was made of PBMCs. This clonotype was sampled from a woman in her thirties in good health and CMV-seronegative. CDR3 region: CASKTGGQGGDTQYF. CDR3 nucleotides: TGTGCCAGCAAAACGGGGGGGCAGGGGGGAGATACGCAGTATTTT.